Below are 14 T cell receptor beta chains sequenced from a single sample in a study of early T cells in non-severe SARS-CoV-2 infection. In TCRdb, the 5' RACE reads were re-called with MiXCR into one record per CDR3 protein. The table includes approximately 84,000 distinct CDR3 sequences, about 15% detected once. The sample consisted of whole blood. The receptor set was obtained from an adult who was a healthcare worker with PCR-confirmed SARS-CoV-2 infection or an uninfected control (not recorded which).

This clonotype was seen a few times. V and J are TRBV7-8 and TRBJ2-2; possible D gene TRBD2, 6 bases. Trimming cost V 2 bases and J 7 bases, with 8 bases left between them. The CDR3 loop spans 13 amino acids. Germline V CDR1 and CDR2: SGHVS, FQNEAQ. The CDR3 loop reads CASSLLRGGELFF. CDR3 DNA sequence: TGTGCCAGCAGCTTATTGCGGGGCGGGGAGCTGTTTTTT. The full variable domain, its missing parts supplied by reference TRBV7-8 and TRBJ2-2, is GAGVSQSPRYKVAKRGQDVALRCDPISGHVSLFWYQQALGQGPEFLTYFQNEAQLDKSGLPSDRFFAERPEGSVSTLKIQRTQQEDSAVYLCASSLLRGGELFFGEGSRLTVL.

This clonotype was seen a handful of times. This sequence joins TRBV10-3 and TRBJ2-1; 7 bases fit TRBD2. Trimming removed 3 bases from V and 4 bases from J; junction bases left unmatched: 9. The CDR3 is 16 residues long. Germline V gives CDR1 ENHRY, CDR2 SYGVKD. DNA of the CDR3: TGTGCCATCAGTGAACCCCTAGCGGCATCTTACAATGAGCAGTTCTTC. Encoded protein: CAISEPLAASYNEQFF.

This clonotype showed up just a few times. The V and J genes are TRBV20-1 and TRBJ2-3; 7 nucleotides match TRBD2. The CDR3 loop spans 12 amino acids. CDR1 is DFQATT, CDR2 SNEGSKA, per germline (reference sequence). DNA of the CDR3: TGCAGGTCCGGGAGGTCCACAGATACGCAGTATTTT. Its translation is CRSGRSTDTQYF.

This clonotype was detected ten times or more. The chain links TRBV7-9 to TRBJ2-1; 9 bases agree with TRBD2. Looked up from germline, CDR1 is SEHNR and CDR2 is FQNEAQ (reference sequence). V lost 3 bases and J lost 7; bases outside the gene matches: 19. The CDR3 length is 19 residues. The CDR3, as DNA: TGTGCCAGCAGCTTTTCACCGGGTAGCGGGAGTTTAAGGGAAAATGAGCAGTTCTTC. It encodes CASSFSPGSGSLRENEQFF.

This clonotype was recorded a few times. The rearrangement joins TRBV28 to TRBJ1-6; D ambiguous. Looked up from germline, CDR1 is MDHEN and CDR2 is SYDVKM. This CDR3 is built from 13 residues. Trimming pared 3 bases from V and 11 bases from J, leaving 11 bases between. CDR3 nucleotides: TGTGCCAGCAGTTTGGCACAGTCGACACCCCTCCACTTT. This encodes CASSLAQSTPLHF.

This clonotype was recorded a few times. V and J are TRBV6-2 or TRBV6-3 and TRBJ2-7; no definite D call. Germline V lookup: CDR1 MNHEY, CDR2 SVGEGT. Deletions cut 7 bases from V and 2 bases from J, with 9 bases between. The CDR3 totals 12 residues. This CDR3 reads CASTDQAYEQYF. The CDR3, as DNA: TGTGCCAGCACCGACCAAGCCTACGAGCAGTACTTC.

This chain joins TRBV10-2 and TRBJ2-7; no firm D call. This CDR3 contains 13 residues. The V end lost 4 bases, the J end lost 0 bases, and 7 bases lay between the germline ends. The germline CDR1 and CDR2 sequences are WSHSY and SAAADI. CDR3 nucleotide sequence: TGCGCCAGCAGTGCCTACTACTCCTACGAGCAGTACTTC. Translated: CASSAYYSYEQYF.

This clonotype was picked up a small number of times. The chain carries TRBV27 and TRBJ1-2, with D unclear. This CDR3 is 13 amino acids long. Trimming removed 8 bases at V and 0 bases at J, with 10 bases between. Germline V CDR1 and CDR2: MNHEY, SMNVEV (reference sequence). The DNA for the CDR3 is TGTGCCAGCTCCCCAAACCCTAACTATGGCTACACCTTC. It translates to CASSPNPNYGYTF.

This clonotype occurred a few times. The V gene is TRBV12-3 or TRBV12-4, the J gene TRBJ2-3; TRBD1 aligns across 9 bases. The junction had 4 bases not matched to a gene; V was cut back by 3 bases and J by 6 bases. CDR3 length: 14 residues. The CDR3, as DNA: TGTGCCAGCAGTTTCCGGACAGGGGATGATACGCAGTATTTT. Protein sequence: CASSFRTGDDTQYF.

This chain links TRBV28 with TRBJ1-1, with D possibly TRBD1 on 5 matching bases. CDR1 is MDHEN and CDR2 is SYDVKM in the germline V gene. The CDR3 spans 12 residues. V lost 9 bases, J lost 4 bases, and 12 bases lay in between. CDR3 DNA sequence: TGTGCCAGTCAGGTCAGGGCCACTGAAGCTTTCTTT. This encodes CASQVRATEAFF.

This clonotype was seen only a few times. This sequence joins TRBV2 and TRBJ2-2; D could derive from TRBD1 or TRBD2 (5 bases each). CDR1 is SNHLY and CDR2 is FYNNEI in the germline V gene. Trimming pared 8 bases from V and 7 bases from J, leaving 20 bases between. This CDR3 comprises 15 residues. CDR3 nucleotide sequence: TGTGCCAGCCGAGACAGACGGACTGAAGGCGGGGAGCTGTTTTTT. It specifies CASRDRRTEGGELFF.

The chain has TRBV5-1 and TRBJ1-4, with TRBD1 as a possible D gene (5 bases). Germline CDR1 and CDR2: SGHRS and YFSETQ. V lost 3 bases and J 3 bases, leaving 9 bases between the germline ends. There are 14 residues in the CDR3. The CDR3 DNA reads TGCGCCAGCAGCTCGGGGGACTCTAATGAAAAACTGTTTTTT. Its translation: CASSSGDSNEKLFF.

The rearrangement uses TRBV7-9 and TRBJ1-6; no firm D call. This CDR3 is 14 amino acids long. Germline assignment: CDR1 SEHNR and CDR2 FQNEAQ (reference sequence). The V and J ends lost 6 bases and 10 bases respectively, with 16 bases between them. DNA of the CDR3: TGTGCCAGCAGGCCTCCTTCAAAGAGGTCACCCCTCCACTTT. Translating it yields CASRPPSKRSPLHF. The complete variable domain, with remaining parts taken from reference TRBV7-9 and TRBJ1-6, reads DTGVSQNPRHKITKRGQNVTFRCDPISEHNRLYWYRQTLGQGPEFLTYFQNEAQLEKSRLLSDRFSAERPKGSFSTLEIQRTEQGDSAMYLCASRPPSKRSPLHFGNGTRLTVT.

This clonotype was seen a handful of times. The chain is built from TRBV6-2 or TRBV6-3 and TRBJ2-1, with a possible D match to TRBD2 (6 bases). The germline gives CDR1 MNHEY, CDR2 SVGEGT. The CDR3 consists of 14 residues. V lost 9 bases and J 4 bases, leaving 16 bases between the germline ends. In DNA form, the CDR3 reads TGTGCCAGTTCGGCGCGGGAAGGATACAATGAGCAGTTCTTC. Its protein product is CASSAREGYNEQFF.